This T cell receptor (beta chain) came from a study of cytomegalovirus exposure and HLA in healthy donors. The PCR used 60 Vbeta and 13 Jbeta primers. As handled by the study authors: Later, an analysis found around 77 million unique TCR beta chains, and 9.5 million to 11 million of these were shared. This table comes from immunoSEQ multiplex PCR, and its TCRdb copy is limited to in-frame clones, with some not included. V, J and clone size are taken as reported in that table, and D and trimming were inferred from the DNA itself. The sample includes 80,000 to 95,000 clones. Germline loops: CDR1 SGHAT, CDR2 FQNNGV. V was cut by 5 bases and J by 8 bases, with 16 bases left in between. The CDR3 sequence is 14 residues long.

Input material: PBMCs. The sequence came from a man aged 45-65 years in good health and CMV-seropositive. This rearrangement joins TRBV11-2 to TRBJ1-5, with D maybe TRBD1 (5 bases). CDR3 protein: CASSPRGVNEPQHF. The DNA of the CDR3 is TGTGCCAGCAGCCCCCGGGGGGTTAACGAGCCCCAGCATTTT.